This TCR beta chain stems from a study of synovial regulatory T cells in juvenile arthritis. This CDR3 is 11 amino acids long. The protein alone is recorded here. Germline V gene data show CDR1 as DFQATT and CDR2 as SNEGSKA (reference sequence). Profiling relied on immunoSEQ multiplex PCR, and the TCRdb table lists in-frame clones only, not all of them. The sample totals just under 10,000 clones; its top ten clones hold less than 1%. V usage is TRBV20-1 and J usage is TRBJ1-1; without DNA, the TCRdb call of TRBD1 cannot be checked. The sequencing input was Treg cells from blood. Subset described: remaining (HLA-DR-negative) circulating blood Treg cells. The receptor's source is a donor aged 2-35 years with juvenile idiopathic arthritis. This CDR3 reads CSARGGTEAFF.